The present TCR beta chain was sequenced within a study of cytomegalovirus exposure and HLA in healthy donors. The CDR3 runs to 15 residues. Germline values: CDR1 MNHNY, CDR2 SVGAGI (reference sequence). V dropped 4 bases and J dropped 8 bases, with 20 bases sitting between them. A word on this clone: No antigen is known for it.

Study-level findings and limits: Productive status was seen about 87% or about 30% of the time for most TCR beta V segments in an earlier analysis.

The PCR contained 60 Vbeta and 13 Jbeta primers. Sequencing used immunoSEQ multiplex PCR; TCRdb keeps in-frame clones, though not all of them. The sample has 95,000 to 150,000 clones, roughly 80% seen once. J is TRBJ1-2 and V is TRBV6-6; D is uncertain. Input material: PBMCs. This TCR derives from a man in his 60s in good health and CMV-seropositive. The CDR3 loop reads CASSLIGQVRGGYTF. The CDR3 coding sequence is TGTGCCAGCAGTTTAATTGGGCAGGTCAGAGGGGGCTACACCTTC.